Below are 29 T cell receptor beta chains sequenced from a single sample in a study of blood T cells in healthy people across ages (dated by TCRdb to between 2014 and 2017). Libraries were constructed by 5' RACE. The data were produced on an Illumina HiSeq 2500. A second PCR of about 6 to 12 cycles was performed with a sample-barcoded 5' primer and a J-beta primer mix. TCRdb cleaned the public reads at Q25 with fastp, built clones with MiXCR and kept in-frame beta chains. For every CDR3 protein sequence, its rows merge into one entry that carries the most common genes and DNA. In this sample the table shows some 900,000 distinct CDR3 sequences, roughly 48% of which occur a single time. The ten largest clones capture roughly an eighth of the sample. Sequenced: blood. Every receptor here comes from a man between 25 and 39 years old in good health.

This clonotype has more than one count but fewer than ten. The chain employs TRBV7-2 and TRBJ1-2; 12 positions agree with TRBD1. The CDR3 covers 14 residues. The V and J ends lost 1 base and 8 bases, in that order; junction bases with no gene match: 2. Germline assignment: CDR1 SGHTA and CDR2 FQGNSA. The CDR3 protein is CASSLDGTGGGYTF. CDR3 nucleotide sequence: TGTGCCAGCAGCTTAGATGGGACAGGGGGCGGCTACACCTTC.

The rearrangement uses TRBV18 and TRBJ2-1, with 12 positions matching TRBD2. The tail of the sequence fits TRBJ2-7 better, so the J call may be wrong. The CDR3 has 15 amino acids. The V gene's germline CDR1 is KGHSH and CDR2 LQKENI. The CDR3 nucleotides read TGTGCCAGCTCACAGACTAGCGGGGGACTGGCTGAGCAGTACTTC. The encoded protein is CASSQTSGGLAEQYF.

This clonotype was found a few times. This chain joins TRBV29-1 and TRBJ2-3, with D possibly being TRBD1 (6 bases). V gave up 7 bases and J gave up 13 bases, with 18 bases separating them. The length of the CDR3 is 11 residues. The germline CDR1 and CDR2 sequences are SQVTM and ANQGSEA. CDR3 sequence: CSATGSIIEYF. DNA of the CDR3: TGCAGCGCTACAGGGAGTATTATCGAGTATTTT.

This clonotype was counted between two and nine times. The CDR3 bases are TGTGCCAGCAGCCCCGGGACAGGGACGACGAATGAGCAGTTCTTC. Its protein is CASSPGTGTTNEQFF. The chain has TRBV11-1 and TRBJ2-1; TRBD1 matches 9 bases. This CDR3 has 15 residues. Trimming at V came to 5 bases and at J to 7 bases, leaving 9 bases not matched to a gene. CDR1 SGHAT and CDR2 FQDESV come from the germline V gene (reference sequence).

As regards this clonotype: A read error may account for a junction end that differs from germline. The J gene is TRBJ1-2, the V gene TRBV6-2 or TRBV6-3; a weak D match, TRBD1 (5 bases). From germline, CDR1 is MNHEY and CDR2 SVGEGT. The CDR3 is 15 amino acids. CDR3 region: CASSYSRQGNYGYTF. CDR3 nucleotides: TGTGCCAGCAGTTACTCGAGGCAGGGAAACTATGGTTACACCTTC.

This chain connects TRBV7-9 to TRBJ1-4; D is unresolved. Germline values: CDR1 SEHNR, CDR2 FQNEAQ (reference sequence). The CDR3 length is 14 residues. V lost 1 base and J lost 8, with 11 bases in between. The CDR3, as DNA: TGTGCCAGCAGCTTAGTGTCTGGGAGAGAAAAACTGTTTTTT. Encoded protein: CASSLVSGREKLFF.

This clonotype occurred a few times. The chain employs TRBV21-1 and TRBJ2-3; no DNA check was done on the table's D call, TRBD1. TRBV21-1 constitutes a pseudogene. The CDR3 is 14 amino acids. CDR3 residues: CASSGRDQADTQYF. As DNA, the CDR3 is TGTGCCAGCAGCGGTCGGGACCAGGCAGATACGCAGTATTTT.

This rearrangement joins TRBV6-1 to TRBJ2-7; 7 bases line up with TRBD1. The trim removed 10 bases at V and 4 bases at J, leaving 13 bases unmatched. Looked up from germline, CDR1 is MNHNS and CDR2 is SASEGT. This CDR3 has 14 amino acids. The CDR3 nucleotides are TGTGCCATCACAGGGGTCACGTACATTTACGAGCAGTACTTC. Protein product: CAITGVTYIYEQYF.

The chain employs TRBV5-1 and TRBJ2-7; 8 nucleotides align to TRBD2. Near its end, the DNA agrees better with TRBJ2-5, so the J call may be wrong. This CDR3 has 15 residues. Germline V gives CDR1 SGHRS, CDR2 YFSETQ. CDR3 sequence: CASSSSGLGGETQYF. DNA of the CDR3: TGCGCCAGCAGCTCGTCGGGACTAGGGGGGGAGACCCAGTACTTC.

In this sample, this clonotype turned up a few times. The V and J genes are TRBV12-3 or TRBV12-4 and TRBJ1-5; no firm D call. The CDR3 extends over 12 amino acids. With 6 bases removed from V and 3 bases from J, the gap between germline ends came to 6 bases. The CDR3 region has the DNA TGTGCCAGCAGGGGGTTCAATCAGCCCCAGCATTTT. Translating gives CASRGFNQPQHF.

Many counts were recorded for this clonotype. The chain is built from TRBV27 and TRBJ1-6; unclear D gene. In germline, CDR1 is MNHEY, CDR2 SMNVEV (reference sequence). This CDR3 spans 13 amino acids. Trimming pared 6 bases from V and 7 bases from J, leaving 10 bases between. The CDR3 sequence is CASRTGPNSPLHF. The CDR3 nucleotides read TGTGCCAGCAGGACCGGGCCAAATTCACCCCTCCACTTT.

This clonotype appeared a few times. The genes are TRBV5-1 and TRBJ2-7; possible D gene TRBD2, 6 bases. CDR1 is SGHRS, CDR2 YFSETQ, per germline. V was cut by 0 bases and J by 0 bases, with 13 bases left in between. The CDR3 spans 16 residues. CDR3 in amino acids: CASSLGYGGASYEQYF. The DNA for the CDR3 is TGCGCCAGCAGCTTGGGTTACGGCGGGGCCTCCTACGAGCAGTACTTC.

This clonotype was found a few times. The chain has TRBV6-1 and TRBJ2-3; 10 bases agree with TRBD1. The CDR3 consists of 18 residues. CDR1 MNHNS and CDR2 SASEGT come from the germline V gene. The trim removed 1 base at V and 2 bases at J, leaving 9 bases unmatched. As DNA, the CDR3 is TGTGCCAGCAGTGAAGGGGGAGGAGGGACAGGGGTCACAGATACGCAGTATTTT. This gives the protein CASSEGGGGTGVTDTQYF.

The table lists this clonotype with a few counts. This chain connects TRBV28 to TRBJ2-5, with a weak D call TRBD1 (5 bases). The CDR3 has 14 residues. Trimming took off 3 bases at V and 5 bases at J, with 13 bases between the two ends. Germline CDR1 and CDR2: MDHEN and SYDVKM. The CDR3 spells CASSLGRATETQYF. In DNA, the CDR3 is TGTGCCAGCAGTTTGGGGCGCGCGACGGAGACCCAGTACTTC.

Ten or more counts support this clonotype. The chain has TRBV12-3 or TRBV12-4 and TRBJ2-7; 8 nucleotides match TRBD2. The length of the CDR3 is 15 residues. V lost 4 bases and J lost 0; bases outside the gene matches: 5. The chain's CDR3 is CASSSSGGSSYEQYF. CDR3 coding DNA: TGTGCCAGCAGTTCGAGCGGGGGCAGCTCCTACGAGCAGTACTTC.

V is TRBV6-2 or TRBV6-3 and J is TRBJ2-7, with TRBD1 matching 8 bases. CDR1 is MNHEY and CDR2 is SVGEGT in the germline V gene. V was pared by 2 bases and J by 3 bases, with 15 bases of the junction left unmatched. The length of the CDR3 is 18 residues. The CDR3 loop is CASSYLQNRTGNIYEQYF. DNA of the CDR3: TGTGCCAGCAGTTACCTACAGAATCGGACAGGGAATATCTACGAGCAGTACTTC.

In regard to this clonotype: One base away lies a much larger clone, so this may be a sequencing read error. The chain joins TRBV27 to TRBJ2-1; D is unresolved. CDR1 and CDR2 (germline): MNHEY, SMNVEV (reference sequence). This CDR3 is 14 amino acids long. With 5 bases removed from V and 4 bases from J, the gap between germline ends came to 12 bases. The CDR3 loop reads CASSVSRDYNEQFF. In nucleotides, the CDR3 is TGTGCCAGCAGTGTAAGCCGAGATTACAATGAGCAGTTCTTC.

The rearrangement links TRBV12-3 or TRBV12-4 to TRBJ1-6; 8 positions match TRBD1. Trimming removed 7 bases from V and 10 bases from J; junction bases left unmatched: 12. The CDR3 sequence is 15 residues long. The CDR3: CASTPTGVDQSPLHF. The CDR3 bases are TGTGCCAGCACTCCGACAGGGGTGGACCAATCACCCCTCCACTTT.

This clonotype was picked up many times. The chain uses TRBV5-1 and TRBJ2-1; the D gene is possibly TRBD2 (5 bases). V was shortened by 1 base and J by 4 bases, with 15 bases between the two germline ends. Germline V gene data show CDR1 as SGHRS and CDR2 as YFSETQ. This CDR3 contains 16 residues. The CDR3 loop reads CASSLYPGDTYNEQFF. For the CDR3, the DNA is TGCGCCAGCAGCTTGTACCCCGGGGATACTTACAATGAGCAGTTCTTC.

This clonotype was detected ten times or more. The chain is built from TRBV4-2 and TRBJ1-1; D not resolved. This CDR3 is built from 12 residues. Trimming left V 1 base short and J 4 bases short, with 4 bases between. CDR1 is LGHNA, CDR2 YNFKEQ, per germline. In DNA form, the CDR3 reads TGTGCCAGCAGCCAAGCTAGCACTGAAGCTTTCTTT. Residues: CASSQASTEAFF.

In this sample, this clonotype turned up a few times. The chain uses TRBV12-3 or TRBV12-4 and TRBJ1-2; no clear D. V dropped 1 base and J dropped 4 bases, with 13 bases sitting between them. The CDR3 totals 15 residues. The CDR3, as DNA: TGTGCCAGCAGTTTAGATTCGGGCGGAGGCTATGGCTACACCTTC. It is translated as CASSLDSGGGYGYTF.

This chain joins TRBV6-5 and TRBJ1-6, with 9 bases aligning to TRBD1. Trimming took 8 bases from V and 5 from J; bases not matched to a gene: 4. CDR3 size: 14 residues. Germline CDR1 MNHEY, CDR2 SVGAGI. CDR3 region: CASHRGLDNSPLHF. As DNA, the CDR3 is TGTGCCAGCCACAGGGGGCTGGATAATTCACCCCTCCACTTT.

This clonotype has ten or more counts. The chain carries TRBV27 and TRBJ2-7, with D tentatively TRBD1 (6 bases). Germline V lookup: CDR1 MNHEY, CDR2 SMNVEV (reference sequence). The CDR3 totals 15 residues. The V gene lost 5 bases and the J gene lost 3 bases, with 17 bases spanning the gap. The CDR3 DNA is TGTGCCAGCAGTCTTAACAGGGTTTCCATCTACGAGCAGTACTTC. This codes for CASSLNRVSIYEQYF.

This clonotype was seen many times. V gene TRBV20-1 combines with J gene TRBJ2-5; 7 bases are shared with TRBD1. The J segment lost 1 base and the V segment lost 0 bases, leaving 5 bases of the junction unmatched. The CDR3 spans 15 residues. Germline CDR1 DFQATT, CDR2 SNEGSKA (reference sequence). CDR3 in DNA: TGCAGTGCTAGAGATCAAGGGGGCTTCCAAGAGACCCAGTACTTC. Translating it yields CSARDQGGFQETQYF.

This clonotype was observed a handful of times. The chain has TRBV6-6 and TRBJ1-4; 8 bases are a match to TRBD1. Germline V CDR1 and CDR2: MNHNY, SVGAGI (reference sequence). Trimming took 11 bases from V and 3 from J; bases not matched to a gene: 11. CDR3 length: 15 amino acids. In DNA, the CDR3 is TGTGCCTCCCGGGGGGCAGGGGGCCCTAATGAAAAACTGTTTTTT. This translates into CASRGAGGPNEKLFF.

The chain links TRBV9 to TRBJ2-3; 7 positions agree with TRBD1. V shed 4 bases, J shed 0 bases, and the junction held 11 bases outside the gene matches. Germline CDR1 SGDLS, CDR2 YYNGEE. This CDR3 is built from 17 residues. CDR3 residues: CASSPRFGTESTDTQYF. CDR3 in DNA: TGTGCCAGCAGCCCCCGTTTTGGGACAGAGAGCACAGATACGCAGTATTTT.

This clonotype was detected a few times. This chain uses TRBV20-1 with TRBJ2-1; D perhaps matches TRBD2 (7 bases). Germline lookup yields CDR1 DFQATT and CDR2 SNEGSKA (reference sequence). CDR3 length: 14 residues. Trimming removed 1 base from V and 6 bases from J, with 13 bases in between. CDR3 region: CSARVRGAPNEQFF. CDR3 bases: TGCAGTGCTAGAGTCCGGGGGGCCCCCAATGAGCAGTTCTTC.

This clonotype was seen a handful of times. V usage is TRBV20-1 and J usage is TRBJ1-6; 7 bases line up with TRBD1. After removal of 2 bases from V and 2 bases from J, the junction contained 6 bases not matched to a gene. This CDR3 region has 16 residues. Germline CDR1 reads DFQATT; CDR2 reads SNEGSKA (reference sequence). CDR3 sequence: CSARWTGSTYNSPLHF. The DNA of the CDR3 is TGCAGTGCTAGATGGACAGGCAGCACCTATAATTCACCCCTCCACTTT.

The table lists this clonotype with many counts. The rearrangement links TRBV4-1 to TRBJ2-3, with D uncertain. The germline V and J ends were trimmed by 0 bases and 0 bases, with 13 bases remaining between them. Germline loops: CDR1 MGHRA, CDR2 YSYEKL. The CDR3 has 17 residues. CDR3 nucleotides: TGCGCCAGCAGCCAAGATCTAACGTCCTCTAGCACAGATACGCAGTATTTT. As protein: CASSQDLTSSSTDTQYF.